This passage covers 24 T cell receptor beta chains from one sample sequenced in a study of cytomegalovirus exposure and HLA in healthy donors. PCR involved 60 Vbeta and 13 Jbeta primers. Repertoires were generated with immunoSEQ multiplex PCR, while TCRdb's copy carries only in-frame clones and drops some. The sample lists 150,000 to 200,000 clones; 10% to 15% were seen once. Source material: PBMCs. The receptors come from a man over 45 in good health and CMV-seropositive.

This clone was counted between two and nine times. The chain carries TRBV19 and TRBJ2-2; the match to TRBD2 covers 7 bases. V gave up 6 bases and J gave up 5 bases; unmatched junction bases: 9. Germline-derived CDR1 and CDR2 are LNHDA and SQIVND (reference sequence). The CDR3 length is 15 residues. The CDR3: CASRTRTGGTGELFF. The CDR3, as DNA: TGTGCCAGTAGAACCCGGACGGGGGGAACCGGGGAGCTGTTTTTT.

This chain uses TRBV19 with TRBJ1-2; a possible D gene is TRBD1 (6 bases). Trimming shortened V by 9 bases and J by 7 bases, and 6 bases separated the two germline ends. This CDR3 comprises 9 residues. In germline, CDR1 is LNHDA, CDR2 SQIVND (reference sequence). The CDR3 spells CASRGGYTF. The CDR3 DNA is TGTGCCAGCAGGGGTGGCTACACCTTC.

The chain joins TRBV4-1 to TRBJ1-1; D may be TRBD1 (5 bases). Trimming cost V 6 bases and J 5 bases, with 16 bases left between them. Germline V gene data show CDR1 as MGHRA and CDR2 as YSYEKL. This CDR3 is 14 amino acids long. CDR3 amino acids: CASSLGPGETEAFF. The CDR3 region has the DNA TGCGCCAGCAGTCTGGGGCCGGGGGAGACTGAAGCTTTCTTT.

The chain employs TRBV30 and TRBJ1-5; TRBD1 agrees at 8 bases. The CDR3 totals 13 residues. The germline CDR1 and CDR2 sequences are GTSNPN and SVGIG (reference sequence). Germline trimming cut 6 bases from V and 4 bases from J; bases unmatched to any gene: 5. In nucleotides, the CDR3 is TGTGCCTGCGGACAGGGAGGGAATCAGCCCCAGCATTTT. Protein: CACGQGGNQPQHF.

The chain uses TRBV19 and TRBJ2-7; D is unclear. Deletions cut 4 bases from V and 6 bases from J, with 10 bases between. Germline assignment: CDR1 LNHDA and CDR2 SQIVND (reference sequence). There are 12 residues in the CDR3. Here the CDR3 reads CASSTERSEQYF. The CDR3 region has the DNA TGTGCCAGTAGTACCGAGCGCTCCGAGCAGTACTTC. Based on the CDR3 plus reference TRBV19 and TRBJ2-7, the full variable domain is DGGITQSPKYLFRKEGQNVTLSCEQNLNHDAMYWYRQDPGQGLRLIYYSQIVNDFQKGDIAEGYSVSREKKESFPLTVTSAQKNPTAFYLCASSTERSEQYFGPGTRLTVT.

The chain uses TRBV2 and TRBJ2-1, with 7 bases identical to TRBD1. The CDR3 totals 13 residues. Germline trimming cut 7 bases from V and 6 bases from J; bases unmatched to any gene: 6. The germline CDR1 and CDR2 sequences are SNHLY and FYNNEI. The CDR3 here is CASTRDRGNEQFF. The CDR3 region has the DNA TGTGCCAGCACAAGGGACAGAGGCAATGAGCAGTTCTTC.

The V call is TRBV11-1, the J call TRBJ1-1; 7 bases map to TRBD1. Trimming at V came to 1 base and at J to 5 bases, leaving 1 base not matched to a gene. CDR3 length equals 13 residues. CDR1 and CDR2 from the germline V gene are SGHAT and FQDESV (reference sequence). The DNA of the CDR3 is TGTGCCAGCAGCTTAGAACAGGGGACTGAAGCTTTCTTT. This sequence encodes CASSLEQGTEAFF.

DNA for the CDR3: TGTGCCAGCAGTTCGGCGACAGAGATTTGGTCACCCCTCCACTTT. This encodes CASSSATEIWSPLHF. V and J are TRBV6-5 and TRBJ1-6, with D perhaps matching TRBD1 (5 bases). The CDR3 loop spans 15 amino acids. V lost 4 bases and J 10 bases, leaving 17 bases between the germline ends. Germline V gives CDR1 MNHEY, CDR2 SVGAGI.

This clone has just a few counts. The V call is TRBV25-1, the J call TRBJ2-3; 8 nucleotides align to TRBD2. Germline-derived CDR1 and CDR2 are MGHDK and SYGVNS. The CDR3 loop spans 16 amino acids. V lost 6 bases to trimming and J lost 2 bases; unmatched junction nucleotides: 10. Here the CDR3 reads CASSSSRGASTDTQYF. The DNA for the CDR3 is TGTGCCAGCAGCTCGTCGCGGGGGGCGTCCACAGATACGCAGTATTTT.

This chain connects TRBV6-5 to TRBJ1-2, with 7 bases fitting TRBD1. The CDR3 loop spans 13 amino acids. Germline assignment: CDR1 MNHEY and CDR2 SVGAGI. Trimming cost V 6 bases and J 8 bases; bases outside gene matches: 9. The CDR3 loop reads CASSPPGGQGYTF. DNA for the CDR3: TGTGCCAGCAGCCCCCCAGGGGGGCAAGGCTACACCTTC.

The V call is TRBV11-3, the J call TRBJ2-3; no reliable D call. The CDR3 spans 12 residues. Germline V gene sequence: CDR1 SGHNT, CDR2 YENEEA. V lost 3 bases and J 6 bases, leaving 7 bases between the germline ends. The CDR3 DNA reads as TGTGCCAGCAGCTTGGGCGCGGATACGCAGTATTTT. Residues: CASSLGADTQYF.

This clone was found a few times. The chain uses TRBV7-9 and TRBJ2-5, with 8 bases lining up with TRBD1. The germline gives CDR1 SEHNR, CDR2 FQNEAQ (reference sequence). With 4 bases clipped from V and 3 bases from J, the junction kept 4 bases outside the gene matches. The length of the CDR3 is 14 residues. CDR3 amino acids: CASSSRGRKETQYF. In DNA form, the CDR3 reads TGTGCCAGCAGCTCCAGGGGGCGCAAAGAGACCCAGTACTTC.

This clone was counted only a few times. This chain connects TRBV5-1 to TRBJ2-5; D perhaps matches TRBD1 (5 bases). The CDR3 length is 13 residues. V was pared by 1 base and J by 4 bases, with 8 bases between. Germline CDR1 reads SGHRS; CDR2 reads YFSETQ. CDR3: CASSLQGGETQYF. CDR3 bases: TGCGCCAGCAGCTTGCAGGGTGGAGAGACCCAGTACTTC. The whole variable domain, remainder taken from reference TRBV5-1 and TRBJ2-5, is KAGVTQTPRYLIKTRGQQVTLSCSPISGHRSVSWYQQTPGQGLQFLFEYFSETQRNKGNFPGRFSGRQFSNSRSEMNVSTLELGDSALYLCASSLQGGETQYFGPGTRLLVL.

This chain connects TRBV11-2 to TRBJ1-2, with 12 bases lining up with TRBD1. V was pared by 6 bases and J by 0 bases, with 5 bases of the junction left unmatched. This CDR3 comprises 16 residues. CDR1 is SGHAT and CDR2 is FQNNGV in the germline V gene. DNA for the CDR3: TGTGCCAGCAGGGGACAGGGGGCCTCCCCTAACTATGGCTACACCTTC. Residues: CASRGQGASPNYGYTF.

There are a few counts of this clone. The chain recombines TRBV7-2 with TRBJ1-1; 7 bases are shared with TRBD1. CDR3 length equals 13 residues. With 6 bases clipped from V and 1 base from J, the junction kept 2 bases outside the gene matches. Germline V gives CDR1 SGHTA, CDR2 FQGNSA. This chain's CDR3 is CASRGQPNTEAFF. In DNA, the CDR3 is TGTGCCAGCAGGGGACAGCCGAACACTGAAGCTTTCTTT.

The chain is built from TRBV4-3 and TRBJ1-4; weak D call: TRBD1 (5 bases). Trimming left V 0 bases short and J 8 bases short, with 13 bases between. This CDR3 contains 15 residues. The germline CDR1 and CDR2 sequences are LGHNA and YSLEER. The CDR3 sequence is CASSQENRLGEKLFF. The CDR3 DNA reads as TGCGCCAGCAGCCAAGAGAACAGGCTGGGCGAAAAACTGTTTTTT.

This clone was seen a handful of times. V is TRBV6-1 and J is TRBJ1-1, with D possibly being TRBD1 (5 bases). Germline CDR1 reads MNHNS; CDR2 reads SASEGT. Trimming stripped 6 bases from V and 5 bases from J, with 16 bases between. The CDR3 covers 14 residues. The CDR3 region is CASRRGAGDTEAFF. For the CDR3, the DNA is TGTGCCAGCAGAAGGGGCGCGGGGGATACTGAAGCTTTCTTT.

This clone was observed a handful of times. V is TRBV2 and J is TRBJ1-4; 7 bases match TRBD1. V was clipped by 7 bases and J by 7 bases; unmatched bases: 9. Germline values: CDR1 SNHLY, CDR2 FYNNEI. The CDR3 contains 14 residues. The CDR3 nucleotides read TGTGCCAGCATCCGTGACAGGGAGGTTGAAAAACTGTTTTTT. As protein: CASIRDREVEKLFF. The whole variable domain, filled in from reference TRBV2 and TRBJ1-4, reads EPEVTQTPSHQVTQMGQEVILRCVPISNHLYFYWYRQILGQKVEFLVSFYNNEISEKSEIFDDQFSVERPDGSNFTLKIRSTKLEDSAMYFCASIRDREVEKLFFGSGTQLSVL.

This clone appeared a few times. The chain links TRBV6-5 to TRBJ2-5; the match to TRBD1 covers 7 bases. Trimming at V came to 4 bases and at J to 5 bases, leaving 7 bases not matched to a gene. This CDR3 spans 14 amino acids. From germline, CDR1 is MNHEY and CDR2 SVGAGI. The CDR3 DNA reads TGTGCCAGCAGTTCAGGGGGAGAGTGGGAGACCCAGTACTTC. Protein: CASSSGGEWETQYF.

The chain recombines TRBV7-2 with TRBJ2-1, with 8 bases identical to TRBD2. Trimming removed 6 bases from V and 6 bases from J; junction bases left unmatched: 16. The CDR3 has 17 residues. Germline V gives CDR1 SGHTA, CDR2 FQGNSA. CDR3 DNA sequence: TGTGCCAGCAGTTCCACCCGGGGGACTAGTTTTTTCAATGAGCAGTTCTTC. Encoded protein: CASSSTRGTSFFNEQFF. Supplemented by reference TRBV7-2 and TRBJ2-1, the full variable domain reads GAGVSQSPSNKVTEKGKDVELRCDPISGHTALYWYRQSLGQGLEFLIYFQGNSAPDKSGLPSDRFSAERTGGSVSTLTIQRTQQEDSAVYLCASSSTRGTSFFNEQFFGPGTRLTVL.

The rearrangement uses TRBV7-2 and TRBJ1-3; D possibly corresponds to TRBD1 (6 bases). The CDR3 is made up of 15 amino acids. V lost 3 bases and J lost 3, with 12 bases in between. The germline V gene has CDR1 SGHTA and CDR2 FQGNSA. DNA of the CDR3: TGTGCCAGCAGCTTGTCGGGACATCTTGGAAACACCATATATTTT. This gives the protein CASSLSGHLGNTIYF.

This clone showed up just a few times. CDR3 sequence reads: CASSVASLGDGYTF. The CDR3 nucleotides read TGTGCCAGCAGCGTAGCGAGCTTGGGCGATGGCTACACCTTC. The rearrangement uses TRBV9 and TRBJ1-2, with D uncertain. The CDR3 length is 14 residues. V was shortened by 0 bases and J by 6 bases, with 12 bases between the two germline ends. Germline CDR1 reads SGDLS; CDR2 reads YYNGEE.

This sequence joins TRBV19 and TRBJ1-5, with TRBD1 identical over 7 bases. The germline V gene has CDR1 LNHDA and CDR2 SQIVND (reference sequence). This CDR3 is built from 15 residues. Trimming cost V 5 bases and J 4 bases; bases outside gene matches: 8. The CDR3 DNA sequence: TGTGCCAGTAGTCCCGAGGGACAGACAAATCAGCCCCAGCATTTT. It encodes CASSPEGQTNQPQHF. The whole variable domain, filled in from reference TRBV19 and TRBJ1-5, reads DGGITQSPKYLFRKEGQNVTLSCEQNLNHDAMYWYRQDPGQGLRLIYYSQIVNDFQKGDIAEGYSVSREKKESFPLTVTSAQKNPTAFYLCASSPEGQTNQPQHFGDGTRLSIL.

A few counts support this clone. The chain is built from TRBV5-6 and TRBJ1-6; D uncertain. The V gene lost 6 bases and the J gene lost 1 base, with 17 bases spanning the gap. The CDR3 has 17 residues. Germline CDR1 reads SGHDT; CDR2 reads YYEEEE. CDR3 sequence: CASTIGGGISYNSPLHF. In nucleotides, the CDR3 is TGTGCCAGCACGATTGGCGGAGGGATTTCCTATAATTCACCCCTCCACTTT. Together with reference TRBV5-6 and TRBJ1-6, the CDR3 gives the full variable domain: DAGVTQSPTHLIKTRGQQVTLRCSPKSGHDTVSWYQQALGQGPQFIFQYYEEEERQRGNFPDRFSGHQFPNYSSELNVNALLLGDSALYLCASTIGGGISYNSPLHFGNGTRLTVT.